Shown below are 5 T cell receptor beta chains from a single sample sequenced in a study of blood T cell repertoires in COVID-19. Profiled with immunoSEQ multiplex PCR; TCRdb holds only in-frame clones, not every one. The sample includes 150,000 to 200,000 clones, over 75% of them seen just once. The specimen sequenced was peripheral blood. These receptors originate from a woman in her 70s with acute or convalescent COVID-19.

This chain uses TRBV14 with TRBJ1-1; possible D gene TRBD1, 6 bases. Germline V gene lookup returns CDR1 SGHDN and CDR2 FVKESK. The CDR3 covers 13 residues. V shed 1 base and J shed 8 bases, with 11 bases lying between them. The CDR3 DNA reads as TGTGCCAGCAGCCAAGGGGGGCAGCGGGAAGCTTTCTTT. The encoded protein is CASSQGGQREAFF.

CDR3 sequence: CASSLARGGPNTEAFF. The CDR3 DNA is TGTGCCAGCAGCTTGGCCCGGGGGGGCCCGAACACTGAAGCTTTCTTT. This chain uses TRBV5-5 with TRBJ1-1, with D possibly matching TRBD1 (6 bases). Germline V gene sequence: CDR1 SGHKS, CDR2 YYEKEE (reference sequence). V dropped 0 bases and J dropped 1 base, with 13 bases sitting between them. CDR3 size: 16 residues. Together with reference TRBV5-5 and TRBJ1-1, the CDR3 gives the full variable domain: DAGVTQSPTHLIKTRGQQVTLRCSPISGHKSVSWYQQVLGQGPQFIFQYYEKEERGRGNFPDRFSARQFPNYSSELNVNALLLGDSALYLCASSLARGGPNTEAFFGQGTRLTVV.

This clone has a handful of counts. CDR3 residues: CASSMYLAGVADTQYF. The CDR3 DNA sequence: TGTGCCAGTAGTATGTATCTAGCGGGAGTCGCAGATACGCAGTATTTT. The chain recombines TRBV19 with TRBJ2-3; 10 positions agree with TRBD2. The CDR3 is 16 residues long. The J segment lost 4 bases and the V segment lost 3 bases, leaving 7 bases of the junction unmatched. Germline CDR1 and CDR2: LNHDA and SQIVND (reference sequence).

V is TRBV3-1 (or the pseudogene TRBV3-2) and J is TRBJ2-2; 10 bases map to TRBD2. The CDR3 spans 16 residues. Germline V CDR1 and CDR2: LGHDT, YNNKEL (reference sequence). The V and J ends lost 2 bases and 7 bases, in that order; junction bases with no gene match: 7. The CDR3 spells CASSQNLAGVGGELFF. The CDR3 DNA sequence: TGTGCCAGCAGCCAAAACCTAGCGGGAGTAGGCGGGGAGCTGTTTTTT.

This clone was seen a single time. The genes are TRBV27 and TRBJ2-1, with a tentative D call TRBD1 (7 bases). Germline V gene data show CDR1 as MNHEY and CDR2 as SMNVEV (reference sequence). The V gene lost 6 bases and the J gene lost 8 bases, with 20 bases spanning the gap. CDR3 length: 15 residues. The CDR3 DNA is TGTGCCAGCAGCCGCCCATTTAGGAGGGGGCATGAGCAGTTCTTC. Its translation is CASSRPFRRGHEQFF.